The sequence of this T cell receptor (beta chain) was determined in a study of cytomegalovirus exposure and HLA in healthy donors. In the PCR, 60 Vbeta and 13 Jbeta primers were used. Method: immunoSEQ multiplex PCR; TCRdb's copy keeps in-frame clones and lacks some. This sample has approximately 150,000 clones, with approximately 78% found just once. As for this clone: Its target is unknown.

This CDR3 is built from 15 residues. The germline V gene encodes CDR1 MNHNS and CDR2 SASEGT. V was pared by 8 bases and J by 7 bases, with 11 bases of the junction left unmatched. General study points: In a later analysis, HLA-associated TCR beta chains were more clonally expanded than equally common others. Association with HLA alleles at 0.05 false discovery rate was found for 16,951 TCR beta sequences in a later analysis.

The origin of this receptor is a woman aged 50 to 60 in good health and CMV-seropositive. The rearrangement links TRBV6-1 to TRBJ2-5, with 12 nucleotides matching TRBD2. Sample: PBMCs. CDR3 nucleotides: TGTGCCAGCGGATTGACTAGCGGGGGTCTTGGGACCCAGTACTTC. The encoded protein is CASGLTSGGLGTQYF.